A selection of T cell receptor beta chains follows, all from one sample in a study of blood T cells in healthy people across ages. TCRdb ran MiXCR on the 5' RACE reads and lists one entry per CDR3 protein. The sample has around 800,000 distinct CDR3 sequences, under 30% seen once; the top ten hold roughly 3.1%. These data were likewise used in another study, on T cells of mothers and their children.

The source material was blood. The origin of the receptors is a boy aged 5-17 years in good health. Both conserved end residues are part of each CDR3. The D gene is left open where the match is weak. Clone size is given for some rows only: seen once, a few or many times, or a class if the clone is expanded.

length: 18; size: .; J: TRBJ2-3; D: TRBD2; V: TRBV5-1; DNA: TGCGCCAGCAGCTCATTTCCCCTTAGCGGGGGGCCCACAGATACGCAGTATTTT; CDR3: CASSSFPLSGGPTDTQYF
length: 16; size: .; J: TRBJ2-5; D: .; V: TRBV6-1; DNA: TGTGCCAGCAGACCGCTCGTGGCAGGGGATCAAGAGACCCAGTACTTC; CDR3: CASRPLVAGDQETQYF
length: 15; size: few; J: TRBJ2-1; D: .; V: TRBV5-1; DNA: TGCGCCAGCAGCTTCTCGGGTAAAGGGGTCAATGAGCAGTTCTTC; CDR3: CASSFSGKGVNEQFF
length: 15; size: .; J: TRBJ2-1; D: .; V: TRBV12-3/TRBV12-4; DNA: TGTGCCAGCTCCCAAGTGGGGGGGCGGTCCAATGAGCAGTTCTTC; CDR3: CASSQVGGRSNEQFF
length: 17; size: few; J: TRBJ1-3; D: .; V: TRBV5-1; DNA: TGCGCCAGCAGCTTGGTTCCAGGGACCCTCTCTGGAAACACCATATATTTT; CDR3: CASSLVPGTLSGNTIYF
length: 13; size: .; J: TRBJ1-1; D: .; V: TRBV2; DNA: TGTGCCAGCCAAGCCCTCTTAAACACTGAAGCTTTCTTT; CDR3: CASQALLNTEAFF
length: 13; size: .; J: TRBJ1-4; D: .; V: TRBV3-1; DNA: TGTGCCAGCAGCCAGACAACTAATGAAAAACTGTTTTTT; CDR3: CASSQTTNEKLFF
length: 11; size: .; J: TRBJ1-1; D: .; V: TRBV30; DNA: TGTGCCTGGAGTTGGGGCTTTGAAGCTTTCTTT; CDR3: CAWSWGFEAFF
length: 17; size: .; J: TRBJ2-5; D: TRBD2; V: TRBV14; DNA: TGTGCCAGCAGCCAAGTGCGAAAGCGGGGGGGTCAAGAGACCCAGTACTTC; CDR3: CASSQVRKRGGQETQYF
length: 14; size: few; J: TRBJ1-2; D: .; V: TRBV4-2; DNA: TGTGCCAGCAGCCAAGACCCGGGGGACTATGGCTACACCTTC; CDR3: CASSQDPGDYGYTF
length: 12; size: .; J: TRBJ2-5; D: TRBD2; V: TRBV30; DNA: TGTGCCTACGGACGGGGGGGAGAGACCCAGTACTTC; CDR3: CAYGRGGETQYF
length: 14; size: few; J: TRBJ1-4; D: .; V: TRBV20-1; DNA: TGCAGTGCCCCCGAGGAACTGAGAAATGAAAAACTGTTTTTT; CDR3: CSAPEELRNEKLFF
length: 15; size: .; J: TRBJ2-1; D: .; V: TRBV9; DNA: TGTGCCAGCAGCCCCCACGGACAAAGCCCCAATGAGCAGTTCTTC; CDR3: CASSPHGQSPNEQFF
length: 12; size: .; J: TRBJ2-7; D: .; V: TRBV5-1; DNA: TGCGCCAGCAGCTTGGAAGGGGGAGTGCAGTACTTC; CDR3: CASSLEGGVQYF
length: 17; size: .; J: TRBJ2-6; D: .; V: TRBV2; DNA: TGTGCCAGCAGTGTTGTCAGGGAACTGGGCGGGGCCAACGTCCTGACTTTC; CDR3: CASSVVRELGGANVLTF
length: 17; size: .; J: TRBJ2-3; D: TRBD1; V: TRBV14; DNA: TGTGCCAGCAGCCGTCGGACAGGGGGCTTCAGAGCAGATACGCAGTATTTT; CDR3: CASSRRTGGFRADTQYF
length: 12; size: many; J: TRBJ2-5; D: .; V: TRBV12-3/TRBV12-4; DNA: TGTGCCAGCAGTTTAATTCTCGAGACCCAGTACTTC; CDR3: CASSLILETQYF
length: 12; size: .; J: TRBJ2-5; D: .; V: TRBV20-1; DNA: TGCAGTGCAGACGACACTTGGGAGACCCAGTACTTC; CDR3: CSADDTWETQYF
length: 11; size: few; J: TRBJ2-7; D: .; V: TRBV29-1; DNA: TGCAGCGCGGGACACACCTACGAGCAGTACTTC; CDR3: CSAGHTYEQYF
length: 20; size: .; J: TRBJ2-7; D: TRBD2; V: TRBV28; DNA: TGTGCCAGCAGTCCCCTCGAAGGACTAGCGGGAGGGCCCGAAAGCTCCGAGCAGTGCTTC; CDR3: CASSPLEGLAGGPESSEQCF
length: 16; size: .; J: TRBJ1-1; D: .; V: TRBV15; DNA: TGTGCCACCAGCAGAGATCATGAGGGCTGGAACACTGAAGCTTTCTTT; CDR3: CATSRDHEGWNTEAFF
length: 14; size: .; J: TRBJ1-1; D: .; V: TRBV7-2; DNA: TGTGCCAGCAGCTTATCCTGGGGAGGCTCTGAAGCTTTCTTT; CDR3: CASSLSWGGSEAFF
length: 14; size: few; J: TRBJ2-7; D: TRBD1; V: TRBV25-1; DNA: TGTGCCAGCAGGGACCGGGACAGCCGCTACGAGCAGTACTTC; CDR3: CASRDRDSRYEQYF
length: 14; size: few; J: TRBJ2-1; D: TRBD2; V: TRBV25-1; DNA: TGTGCCAGCGTGGGACTAGGGTCGACGAATGAGCAGTTCTTC; CDR3: CASVGLGSTNEQFF
length: 14; size: few; J: TRBJ2-5; D: .; V: TRBV5-1; DNA: TGCGCCAGCAACCCTCAGGGGGGGCAAGAGACCCAGTACTTC; CDR3: CASNPQGGQETQYF
length: 16; size: .; J: TRBJ1-5; D: .; V: TRBV21-1; DNA: TGTGCCAGCAGCAAATACCACAGTGCCCGAAATCAGCCCCAGCATTTT; CDR3: CASSKYHSARNQPQHF
length: 14; size: few; J: TRBJ2-5; D: .; V: TRBV28; DNA: TGTGCCAGCAGTTCGGCACAGGGCAGAGAGACCCAGTACTTC; CDR3: CASSSAQGRETQYF
length: 16; size: many; J: TRBJ2-5; D: TRBD2; V: TRBV5-1; DNA: TGCGCCAGCAGCTCGGCTAGCGGGGGGGCCGGGGAGACCCAGTACTTC; CDR3: CASSSASGGAGETQYF
length: 13; size: .; J: TRBJ2-5; D: .; V: TRBV20-1; DNA: TGCAGTGCTGGAGGGAGCAGGGAAGAGACCCAGTACTTC; CDR3: CSAGGSREETQYF
length: 19; size: .; J: TRBJ2-6; D: TRBD2; V: TRBV6-5; DNA: TGTGCCAGCAGTTCCCGAGATGGGACGGGGGGAAGCGGGGCCAACGTCCTGACTTTC; CDR3: CASSSRDGTGGSGANVLTF
length: 14; size: .; J: TRBJ2-1; D: TRBD2; V: TRBV11-2; DNA: TGTGCCAGCAGCCTCGGGGGGGCCGAGAATGAGCAGTTCTTC; CDR3: CASSLGGAENEQFF
length: 15; size: .; J: TRBJ1-5; D: .; V: TRBV7-9; DNA: TGTGCCAGCAGCGGAACACAGGGCCGCAATCAGCCCCAGCATTTT; CDR3: CASSGTQGRNQPQHF
length: 12; size: .; J: TRBJ1-5; D: .; V: TRBV6-1; DNA: TGTGCCATCGGGGGGGTCAATCAGCCCCAGCATTTT; CDR3: CAIGGVNQPQHF
length: 12; size: many; J: TRBJ2-5; D: .; V: TRBV5-1; DNA: TGCGCCAGCAGCCCCGGAATGGAGACCCAGTACTTC; CDR3: CASSPGMETQYF
length: 15; size: few; J: TRBJ2-7; D: TRBD2; V: TRBV5-1; DNA: TGCGCCAGCTCCTTAGACGGGACTATGGATTACGAGCAGTACTTC; CDR3: CASSLDGTMDYEQYF
length: 14; size: few; J: TRBJ1-3; D: .; V: TRBV29-1; DNA: TGCAGCGTTCTTAAGGGGGGAAATGGAAACACCATATATTTT; CDR3: CSVLKGGNGNTIYF
length: 16; size: .; J: TRBJ2-7; D: TRBD1; V: TRBV28; DNA: TGTGCCAGCAGTCTTTCACCGGACAGGGTTCTCTACGAGCAGTACTTC; CDR3: CASSLSPDRVLYEQYF
length: 13; size: .; J: TRBJ2-7; D: .; V: TRBV7-3; DNA: TGTGCCAGCAGCTCGGTATTAGAGTCCGAGCAGTACTTC; CDR3: CASSSVLESEQYF
length: 15; size: .; J: TRBJ2-2; D: .; V: TRBV12-3/TRBV12-4; DNA: TGTGCCAGCACTCCCGGCGAACTCAACACCGGGGAGCTGCTTTTT; CDR3: CASTPGELNTGELLF
length: 15; size: few; J: TRBJ2-7; D: .; V: TRBV20-1; DNA: TGCAGTGCTAGAGTTCCGAATGTCGGCTCCTACGAGCAGTACTTC; CDR3: CSARVPNVGSYEQYF
length: 16; size: few; J: TRBJ2-5; D: TRBD2; V: TRBV5-1; DNA: TGCGCCAGCAGCTTGGCCCCTAGCGGGGGTGGAGAGACCCAGTACTTC; CDR3: CASSLAPSGGGETQYF
length: 17; size: .; J: TRBJ2-5; D: .; V: TRBV6-5; DNA: TGTGCCAGCAGTTACAACGTCCGGGACCAGGCCTCAGAGACCCAGTACTTC; CDR3: CASSYNVRDQASETQYF
length: 14; size: few; J: TRBJ2-1; D: .; V: TRBV15; DNA: TGTGCCACCAGCCCGGGGAACTCCTACAATGAGCAGTTCTTC; CDR3: CATSPGNSYNEQFF
length: 14; size: .; J: TRBJ2-7; D: .; V: TRBV7-9; DNA: TGTGCCAGCAGCTTAATAGGGACCCCCTACGAGCAGTACTTC; CDR3: CASSLIGTPYEQYF
length: 17; size: .; J: TRBJ2-3; D: .; V: TRBV4-3; DNA: TGCGCCAGCAGCCAAGACTTAGAGACTCTCAGTAGGGATACGCAGTATTTT; CDR3: CASSQDLETLSRDTQYF
length: 14; size: .; J: TRBJ1-1; D: TRBD1; V: TRBV12-3/TRBV12-4; DNA: TGTGCCAGCAGTGCCCACAGGGGGAACACTGAAGCTTTCTTT; CDR3: CASSAHRGNTEAFF
length: 16; size: few; J: TRBJ2-2; D: TRBD1; V: TRBV4-1; DNA: TGCGCCAGCAGTCCTCGGACAGGGACTCTAACCGGGGAGCTGTTTTTT; CDR3: CASSPRTGTLTGELFF